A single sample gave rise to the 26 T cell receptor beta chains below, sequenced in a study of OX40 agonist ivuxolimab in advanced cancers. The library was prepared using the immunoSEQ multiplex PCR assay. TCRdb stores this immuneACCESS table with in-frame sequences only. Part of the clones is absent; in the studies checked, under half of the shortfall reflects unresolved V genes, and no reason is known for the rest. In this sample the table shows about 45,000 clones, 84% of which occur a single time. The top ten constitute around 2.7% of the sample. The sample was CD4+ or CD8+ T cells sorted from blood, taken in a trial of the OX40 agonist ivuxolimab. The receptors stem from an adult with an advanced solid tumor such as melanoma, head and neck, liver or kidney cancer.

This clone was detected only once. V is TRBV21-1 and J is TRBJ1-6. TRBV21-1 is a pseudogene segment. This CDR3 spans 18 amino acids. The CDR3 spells CASSKVCRVGIEDSPLHF. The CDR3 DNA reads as TGTGCCAGCAGCAAAGTCTGCCGGGTCGGGATTGAGGATTCACCCCTCCACTTT.

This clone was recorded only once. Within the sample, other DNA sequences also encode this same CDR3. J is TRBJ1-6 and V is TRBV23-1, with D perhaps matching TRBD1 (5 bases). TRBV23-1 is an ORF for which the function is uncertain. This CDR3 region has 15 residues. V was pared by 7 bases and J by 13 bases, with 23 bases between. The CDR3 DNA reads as TGCGCCAGCATATCCTTGGGGCATTGCTGTTCGCCCCTCCACTTT. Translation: CASISLGHCCSPLHF.

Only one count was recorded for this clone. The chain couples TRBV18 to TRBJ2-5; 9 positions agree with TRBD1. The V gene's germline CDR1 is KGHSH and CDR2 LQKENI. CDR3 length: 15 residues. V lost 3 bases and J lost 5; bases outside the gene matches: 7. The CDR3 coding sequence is TGTGCCAGCTCACCGATACTGGACAGGGGTGAGACCCAGTACTTC. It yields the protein CASSPILDRGETQYF.

CDR3 nucleotides: TGTGCCAGCAGTGAAGAGGTCCGGCAGACTGGGGCCAACGTCCTGACTTTC. Translated: CASSEEVRQTGANVLTF. This chain connects TRBV6-1 to TRBJ2-6; D ambiguous. Looked up from germline, CDR1 is MNHNS and CDR2 is SASEGT. V was cut by 1 base and J by 2 bases, with 12 bases left in between. The CDR3 has 17 residues.

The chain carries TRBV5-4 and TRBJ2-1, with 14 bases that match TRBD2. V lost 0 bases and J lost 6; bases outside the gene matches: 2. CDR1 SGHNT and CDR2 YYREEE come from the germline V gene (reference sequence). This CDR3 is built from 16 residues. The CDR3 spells CASSLGLAGGPNEQFF. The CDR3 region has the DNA TGTGCCAGCAGCTTGGGACTAGCGGGGGGGCCCAATGAGCAGTTCTTC.

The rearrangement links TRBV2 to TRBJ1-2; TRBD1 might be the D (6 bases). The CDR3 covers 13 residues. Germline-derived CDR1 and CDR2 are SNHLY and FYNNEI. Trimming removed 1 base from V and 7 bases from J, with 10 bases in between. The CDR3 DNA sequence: TGTGCCAGCAGTGAAGGGGGGCGAGGTGGCTACACCTTC. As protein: CASSEGGRGGYTF.

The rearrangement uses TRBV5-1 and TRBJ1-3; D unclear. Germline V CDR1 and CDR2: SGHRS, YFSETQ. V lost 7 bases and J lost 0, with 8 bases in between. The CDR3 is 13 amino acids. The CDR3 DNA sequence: TGCGCCAGCCGGGCAGACTCTGGAAACACCATATATTTT. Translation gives CASRADSGNTIYF.

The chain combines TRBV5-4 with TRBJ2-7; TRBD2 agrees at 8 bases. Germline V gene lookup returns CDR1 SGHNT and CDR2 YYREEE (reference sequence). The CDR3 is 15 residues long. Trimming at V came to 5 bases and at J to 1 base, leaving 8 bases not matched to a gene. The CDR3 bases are TGTGCCAGCAGTCCCGGGGGGGGCAATTCCTACGAGCAGTACTTC. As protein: CASSPGGGNSYEQYF.

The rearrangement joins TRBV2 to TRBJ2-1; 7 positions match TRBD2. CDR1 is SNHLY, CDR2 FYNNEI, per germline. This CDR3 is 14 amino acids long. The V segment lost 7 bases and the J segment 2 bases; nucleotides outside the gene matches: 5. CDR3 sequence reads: CASTGTTTYNEQFF. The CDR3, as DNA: TGTGCCAGCACCGGGACTACCACCTACAATGAGCAGTTCTTC.

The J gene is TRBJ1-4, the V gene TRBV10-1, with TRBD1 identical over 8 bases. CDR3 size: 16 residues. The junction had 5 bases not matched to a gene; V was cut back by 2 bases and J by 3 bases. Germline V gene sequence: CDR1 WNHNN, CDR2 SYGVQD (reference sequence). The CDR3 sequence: CASSEGRGPPNEKLFF. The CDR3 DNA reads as TGCGCCAGCAGTGAGGGCAGGGGGCCGCCTAATGAAAAACTGTTTTTT.

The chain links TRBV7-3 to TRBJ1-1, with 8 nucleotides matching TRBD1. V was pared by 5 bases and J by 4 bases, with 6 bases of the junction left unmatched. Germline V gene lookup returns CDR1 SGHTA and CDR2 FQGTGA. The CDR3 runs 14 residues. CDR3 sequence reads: CASSVRGTGTEAFF. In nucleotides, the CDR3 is TGTGCCAGCAGCGTCAGAGGGACAGGCACTGAAGCTTTCTTT.

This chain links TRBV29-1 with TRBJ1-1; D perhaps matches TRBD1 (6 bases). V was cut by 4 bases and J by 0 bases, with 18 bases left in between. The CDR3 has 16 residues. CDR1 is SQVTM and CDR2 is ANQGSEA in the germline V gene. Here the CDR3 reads CSVGPPTRTVNTEAFF. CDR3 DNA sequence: TGCAGCGTTGGTCCCCCTACAAGGACAGTGAACACTGAAGCTTTCTTT.

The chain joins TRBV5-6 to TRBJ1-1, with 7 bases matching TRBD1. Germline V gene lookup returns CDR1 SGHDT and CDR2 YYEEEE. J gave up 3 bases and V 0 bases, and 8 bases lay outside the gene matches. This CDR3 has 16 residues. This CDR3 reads CASSLDRGTVDTEAFF. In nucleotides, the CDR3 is TGTGCCAGCAGCTTGGATCGTGGGACAGTTGACACTGAAGCTTTCTTT.

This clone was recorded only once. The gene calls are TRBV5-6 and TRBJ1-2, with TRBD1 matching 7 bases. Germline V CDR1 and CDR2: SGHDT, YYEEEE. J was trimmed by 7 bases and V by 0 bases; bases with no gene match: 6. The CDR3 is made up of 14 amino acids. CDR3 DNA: TGTGCCAGCAGCTTGGTACAGGGGATCGGTGGCTACACCTTC. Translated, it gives CASSLVQGIGGYTF. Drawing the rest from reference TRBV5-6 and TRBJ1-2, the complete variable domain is DAGVTQSPTHLIKTRGQQVTLRCSPKSGHDTVSWYQQALGQGPQFIFQYYEEEERQRGNFPDRFSGHQFPNYSSELNVNALLLGDSALYLCASSLVQGIGGYTFGSGTRLTVV.

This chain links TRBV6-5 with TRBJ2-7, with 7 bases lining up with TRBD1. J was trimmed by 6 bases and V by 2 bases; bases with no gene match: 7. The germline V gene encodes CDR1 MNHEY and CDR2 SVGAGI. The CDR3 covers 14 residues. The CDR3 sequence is CASSYEGQFCEQYF. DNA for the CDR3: TGTGCCAGCAGTTACGAGGGACAGTTTTGCGAGCAGTACTTC.

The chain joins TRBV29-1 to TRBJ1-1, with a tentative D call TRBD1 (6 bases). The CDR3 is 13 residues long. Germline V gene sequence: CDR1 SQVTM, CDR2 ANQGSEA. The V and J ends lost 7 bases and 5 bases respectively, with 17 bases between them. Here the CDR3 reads CSAGKGGGTEAFF. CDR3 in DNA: TGCAGCGCCGGAAAGGGGGGTGGGACTGAAGCTTTCTTT.

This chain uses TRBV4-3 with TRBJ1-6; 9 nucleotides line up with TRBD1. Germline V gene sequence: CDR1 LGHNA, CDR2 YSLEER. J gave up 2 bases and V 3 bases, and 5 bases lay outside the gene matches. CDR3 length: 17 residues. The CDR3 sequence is CASSQDRGITYNSPLHF. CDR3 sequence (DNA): TGCGCCAGCAGCCAGGACAGGGGAATCACCTATAATTCACCCCTCCACTTT.

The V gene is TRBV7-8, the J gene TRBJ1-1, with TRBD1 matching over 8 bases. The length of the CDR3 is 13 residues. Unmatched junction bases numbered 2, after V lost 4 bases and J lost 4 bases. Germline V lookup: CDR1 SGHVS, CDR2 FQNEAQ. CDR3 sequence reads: CASSSDRGTEAFF. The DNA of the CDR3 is TGTGCCAGCAGCTCAGACAGGGGCACTGAAGCTTTCTTT.

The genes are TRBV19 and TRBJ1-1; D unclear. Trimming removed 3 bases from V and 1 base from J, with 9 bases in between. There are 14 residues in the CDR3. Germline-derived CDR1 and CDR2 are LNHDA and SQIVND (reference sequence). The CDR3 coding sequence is TGTGCCAGTAGTATCGGGAGTACGAACACTGAAGCTTTCTTT. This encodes CASSIGSTNTEAFF.

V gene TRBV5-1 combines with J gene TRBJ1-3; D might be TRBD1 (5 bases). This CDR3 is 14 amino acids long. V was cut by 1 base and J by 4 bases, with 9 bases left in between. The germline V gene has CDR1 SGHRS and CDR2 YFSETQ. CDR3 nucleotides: TGCGCCAGCAGCTTGTCAGGGATCGGAAACACCATATATTTT. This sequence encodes CASSLSGIGNTIYF. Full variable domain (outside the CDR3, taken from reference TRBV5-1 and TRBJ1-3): KAGVTQTPRYLIKTRGQQVTLSCSPISGHRSVSWYQQTPGQGLQFLFEYFSETQRNKGNFPGRFSGRQFSNSRSEMNVSTLELGDSALYLCASSLSGIGNTIYFGEGSWLTVV.

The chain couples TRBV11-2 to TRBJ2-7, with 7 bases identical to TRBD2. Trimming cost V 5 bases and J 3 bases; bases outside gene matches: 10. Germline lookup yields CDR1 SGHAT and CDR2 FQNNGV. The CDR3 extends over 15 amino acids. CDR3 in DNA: TGTGCCAGCAGCGCCTTTGGGGAGGGCCTCTACGAGCAGTACTTC. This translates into CASSAFGEGLYEQYF.

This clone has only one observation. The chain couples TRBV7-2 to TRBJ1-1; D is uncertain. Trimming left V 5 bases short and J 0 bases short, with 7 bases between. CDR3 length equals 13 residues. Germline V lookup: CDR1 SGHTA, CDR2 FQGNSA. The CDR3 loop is CASSPTMNTEAFF. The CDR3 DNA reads TGTGCCAGCAGCCCCACCATGAACACTGAAGCTTTCTTT.

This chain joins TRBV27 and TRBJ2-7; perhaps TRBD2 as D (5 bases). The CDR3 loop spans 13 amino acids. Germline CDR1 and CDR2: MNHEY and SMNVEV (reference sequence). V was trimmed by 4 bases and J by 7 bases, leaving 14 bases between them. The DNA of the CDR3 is TGTGCCAGCAGTTCTAACTCCCGCGGGGAGCAGTACTTC. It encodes CASSSNSRGEQYF.

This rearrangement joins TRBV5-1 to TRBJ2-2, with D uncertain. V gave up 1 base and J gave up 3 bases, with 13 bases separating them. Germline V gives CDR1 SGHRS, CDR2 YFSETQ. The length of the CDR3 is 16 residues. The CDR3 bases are TGCGCCAGCAGCTTGATGCCCGACTCGGACACCGGGGAGCTGTTTTTT. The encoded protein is CASSLMPDSDTGELFF.

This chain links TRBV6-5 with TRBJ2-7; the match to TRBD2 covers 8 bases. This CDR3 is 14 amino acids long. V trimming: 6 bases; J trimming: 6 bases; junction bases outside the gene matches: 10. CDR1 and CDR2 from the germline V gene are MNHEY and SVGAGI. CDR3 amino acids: CASRPGGVVVEQYF. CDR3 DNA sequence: TGTGCCAGCAGGCCGGGGGGGGTCGTCGTCGAGCAGTACTTC.

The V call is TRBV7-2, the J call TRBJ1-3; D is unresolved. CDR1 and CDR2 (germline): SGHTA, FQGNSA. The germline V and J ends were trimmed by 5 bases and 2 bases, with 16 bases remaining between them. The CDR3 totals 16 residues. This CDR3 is CASSPRSPTPGNTIYF. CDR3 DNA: TGTGCCAGCAGCCCCAGGAGCCCCACGCCTGGAAACACCATATATTTT.